The rows below give T cell receptor beta chains drawn from one sample of a study of neurological immune-mediated disorders. MiXCR, applied by TCRdb to the 5' RACE reads, yields one record per CDR3 protein. The sample records roughly 15,000 distinct CDR3 sequences, 3.5% being singletons. Sequenced sample: CD8+ T cells from blood. These receptors all come from a woman between 40 and 50 years old in good health. The CDR3 runs from the conserved cysteine through the conserved F or W. Fields, in order: J gene, V gene, D gene, clone size, CDR3 protein, CDR3 DNA. A D gene is named only where the DNA matches it firmly. Clone size is not always given. Where it is, it says once, few, many or a class for expanded clones.

J gene: TRBJ2-7
V gene: TRBV29-1
D gene: NA
clone size: many
CDR3 protein: CSVEDTREGEQYF
CDR3 DNA: TGCAGCGTTGAAGATACCAGGGAAGGAGAGCAGTACTTC

J gene: TRBJ2-7
V gene: TRBV28
D gene: NA
clone size: many
CDR3 protein: CASSSAGPYEQYF
CDR3 DNA: TGTGCCAGCAGTTCCGCCGGGCCCTACGAGCAGTACTTC

J gene: TRBJ1-1
V gene: TRBV3-1
D gene: TRBD1
clone size: many
CDR3 protein: CASSQGQGCGFF
CDR3 DNA: TGTGCCAGCAGCCAAGGACAGGGGTGCGGTTTCTTT

J gene: TRBJ2-7
V gene: TRBV20-1
D gene: TRBD2
clone size: many
CDR3 protein: CSASPGSGSLEQYF
CDR3 DNA: TGCAGTGCTTCCCCGGGTAGCGGGAGTCTCGAGCAGTACTTC

J gene: TRBJ2-3
V gene: TRBV14
D gene: TRBD1
clone size: few
CDR3 protein: CASSPGQGNTQYF
CDR3 DNA: TGTGCCAGCAGCCCTGGACAGGGGAATACGCAGTATTTT

J gene: TRBJ2-7
V gene: TRBV6-5
D gene: TRBD1
clone size: many
CDR3 protein: CASSGASARGYEQYF
CDR3 DNA: TGTGCCAGCAGTGGGGCGTCGGCCAGGGGGTACGAGCAGTACTTC

J gene: TRBJ2-2
V gene: TRBV25-1
D gene: NA
clone size: many
CDR3 protein: CASSEISSGSGGELFF
CDR3 DNA: TGTGCCAGCAGTGAAATTAGTAGTGGTTCAGGCGGGGAGCTGTTTTTT

J gene: TRBJ2-3
V gene: TRBV28
D gene: NA
clone size: many
CDR3 protein: CASSLPLRGRGTDTQYF
CDR3 DNA: TGTGCCAGCAGTTTGCCTTTGAGGGGCAGGGGCACAGATACGCAGTATTTT

J gene: TRBJ2-3
V gene: TRBV12-3/TRBV12-4
D gene: NA
clone size: many
CDR3 protein: CASGMTVEGTDTQYF
CDR3 DNA: TGTGCCAGCGGAATGACAGTCGAGGGTACAGATACGCAGTATTTT

J gene: TRBJ2-1
V gene: TRBV6-5
D gene: TRBD2
clone size: many
CDR3 protein: CASSYGPSGYNEQFF
CDR3 DNA: TGTGCCAGCAGTTACGGTCCTAGCGGCTACAATGAGCAGTTCTTC

J gene: TRBJ2-3
V gene: TRBV15
D gene: NA
clone size: many
CDR3 protein: CATRAGPAGTDTQYF
CDR3 DNA: TGTGCCACCAGAGCAGGGCCGGCCGGCACAGATACGCAGTATTTT

J gene: TRBJ2-1
V gene: TRBV29-1
D gene: NA
clone size: many
CDR3 protein: CSVPEGNEQFF
CDR3 DNA: TGCAGCGTCCCGGAGGGCAATGAGCAGTTCTTC

J gene: TRBJ2-7
V gene: TRBV12-3/TRBV12-4
D gene: TRBD1
clone size: many
CDR3 protein: CASGKRTGGIFYEQYF
CDR3 DNA: TGTGCCAGCGGAAAAAGGACAGGGGGCATTTTCTACGAGCAGTACTTC

J gene: TRBJ2-1
V gene: TRBV7-2
D gene: TRBD2
clone size: medium-sized
CDR3 protein: CASSLEGIGRITNEQFF
CDR3 DNA: TGTGCCAGCAGCTTAGAGGGAATCGGGAGGATTACTAATGAGCAGTTCTTC

J gene: TRBJ2-7
V gene: TRBV20-1
D gene: NA
clone size: many
CDR3 protein: CSARPRDTFYEQYF
CDR3 DNA: TGCAGTGCTAGACCCAGGGACACCTTCTACGAGCAGTACTTC

J gene: TRBJ2-3
V gene: TRBV12-3/TRBV12-4
D gene: NA
clone size: many
CDR3 protein: CASSFLRQGRLRTQYF
CDR3 DNA: TGTGCCAGCAGTTTCCTTAGGCAGGGCAGATTACGAACGCAGTATTTT

J gene: TRBJ2-5
V gene: TRBV20-1
D gene: TRBD2
clone size: many
CDR3 protein: CSAKGTSRQTQYF
CDR3 DNA: TGCAGTGCGAAAGGGACTAGCCGGCAGACCCAGTACTTC

J gene: TRBJ2-7
V gene: TRBV27
D gene: TRBD1
clone size: many
CDR3 protein: CASSSPGQGGYEQYF
CDR3 DNA: TGTGCCAGCAGTTCTCCGGGACAGGGAGGGTACGAGCAGTACTTC

J gene: TRBJ2-7
V gene: TRBV28
D gene: NA
clone size: many
CDR3 protein: CASTLNTGYRYEQYF
CDR3 DNA: TGTGCCAGCACCCTAAATACAGGGTATCGGTACGAGCAGTACTTC

J gene: TRBJ2-1
V gene: TRBV6-2/TRBV6-3
D gene: NA
clone size: many
CDR3 protein: CASSSLAVEQFF
CDR3 DNA: TGTGCCAGCAGTTCCCTAGCAGTTGAGCAGTTCTTC

J gene: TRBJ2-3
V gene: TRBV4-3
D gene: NA
clone size: large
CDR3 protein: CASSQVITDTQYF
CDR3 DNA: TGCGCCAGCAGCCAAGTAATCACAGATACGCAGTATTTT

J gene: TRBJ2-2
V gene: TRBV30
D gene: NA
clone size: NA
CDR3 protein: CAWSGQTTGELFF
CDR3 DNA: TGTGCCTGGAGTGGGCAGACCACCGGGGAGCTGTTTTTT

J gene: TRBJ2-7
V gene: TRBV5-5
D gene: TRBD2
clone size: many
CDR3 protein: CASSKSGGGVEQYF
CDR3 DNA: TGTGCCAGCAGCAAGTCGGGGGGTGGCGTCGAGCAGTACTTC

J gene: TRBJ2-1
V gene: TRBV4-3
D gene: TRBD2
clone size: medium-sized
CDR3 protein: CASSPGGGYNEQFF
CDR3 DNA: TGCGCCAGCAGCCCGGGGGGGGGTTACAATGAGCAGTTCTTC

J gene: TRBJ1-6
V gene: TRBV12-3/TRBV12-4
D gene: NA
clone size: many
CDR3 protein: CASRPAGASYSPLHF
CDR3 DNA: TGTGCCAGCAGGCCAGCAGGGGCTTCGTATTCACCCCTCCACTTT

J gene: TRBJ2-1
V gene: TRBV5-5
D gene: NA
clone size: many
CDR3 protein: CASSLEAGSSYNEQFF
CDR3 DNA: TGTGCCAGCAGCTTGGAGGCGGGGAGCTCCTACAATGAGCAGTTCTTC

J gene: TRBJ2-1
V gene: TRBV28
D gene: TRBD2
clone size: many
CDR3 protein: CASSGTSGRLPNEQFF
CDR3 DNA: TGTGCCAGCAGTGGGACTAGCGGGAGGTTACCCAATGAGCAGTTCTTC

J gene: TRBJ2-1
V gene: TRBV7-9
D gene: TRBD2
clone size: many
CDR3 protein: CASSYPPGTSGYNEQFF
CDR3 DNA: TGTGCCAGCAGCTATCCTCCCGGGACTAGCGGATACAATGAGCAGTTCTTC